The table lists the clone carrying this T cell receptor (beta chain) with many counts. The antigen is unknown. Using its own MiXCR run on the 5' RACE reads, TCRdb lists one record per CDR3 protein. The sample contains 250,000 to 300,000 distinct CDR3 sequences, approximately 13% of which appear only once. This sample was taken from a study of T cells after yellow fever vaccination. Findings of the study overall: It was a small share of clonotypes that appeared in both CD4 and CD8 compartments.

The CDR3 contains 13 residues. J gave up 3 bases and V 6 bases, and 4 bases lay outside the gene matches. The germline V gene encodes CDR1 SQVTM and CDR2 ANQGSEA. The chain employs TRBV29-1 and TRBJ1-5; TRBD1 matches 8 bases. The receptor's source is a man aged 25-45 years who received the YFV17D yellow fever vaccine. The sample here was CD4+ T cells sorted from PBMCs, taken 45 days after the yellow fever booster vaccination. The CDR3 here is CSVGTGFNQPQHF. DNA of the CDR3: TGCAGCGTGGGGACAGGCTTCAATCAGCCCCAGCATTTT.